This paragraph covers one TCR beta chain sequence. Antigen specificity is unknown. TCRdb's table, derived via immunoSEQ multiplex PCR, lists solely in-frame clones and lacks some. Among 77,000 or so clones listed, approximately 85% were seen once. The time point here: week 23, last vaccination. Alongside topical imiquimod, each dose of vaccine comprised 300 ug of mutant IDH1 20-mer peptide. New WHO grade 3 or 4 astrocytomas that were IDH1-mutant and ATRX-lost occurred in the donors. This sample was taken from a study of a mutant IDH1 vaccine in newly diagnosed glioma. Study background: Vaccines were begun 4-6 weeks after radiotherapy alone, or with temozolomide cycles. The sex distribution of treated patients was 62.5% male and about 38% female, with a mean age of 40.4 years.

The CDR3 totals 15 residues. Germline loops: CDR1 MGHRA, CDR2 YSYEKL. Between the trimmed V and J ends, which lost 0 bases and 5 bases, there was a span of 13 bases. V gene TRBV4-1 combines with J gene TRBJ2-5, with a tentative D call TRBD1 (6 bases). Material: PBMCs, obtained from a glioma patient whose treatment included an IDH1 peptide vaccine. This sequence originates from a woman aged 45-60 years with glioma. CDR3 nucleotides: TGCGCCAGCAGCCAAGATCCAGGGGATAGGGAGACCCAGTACTTC. It yields the protein CASSQDPGDRETQYF.